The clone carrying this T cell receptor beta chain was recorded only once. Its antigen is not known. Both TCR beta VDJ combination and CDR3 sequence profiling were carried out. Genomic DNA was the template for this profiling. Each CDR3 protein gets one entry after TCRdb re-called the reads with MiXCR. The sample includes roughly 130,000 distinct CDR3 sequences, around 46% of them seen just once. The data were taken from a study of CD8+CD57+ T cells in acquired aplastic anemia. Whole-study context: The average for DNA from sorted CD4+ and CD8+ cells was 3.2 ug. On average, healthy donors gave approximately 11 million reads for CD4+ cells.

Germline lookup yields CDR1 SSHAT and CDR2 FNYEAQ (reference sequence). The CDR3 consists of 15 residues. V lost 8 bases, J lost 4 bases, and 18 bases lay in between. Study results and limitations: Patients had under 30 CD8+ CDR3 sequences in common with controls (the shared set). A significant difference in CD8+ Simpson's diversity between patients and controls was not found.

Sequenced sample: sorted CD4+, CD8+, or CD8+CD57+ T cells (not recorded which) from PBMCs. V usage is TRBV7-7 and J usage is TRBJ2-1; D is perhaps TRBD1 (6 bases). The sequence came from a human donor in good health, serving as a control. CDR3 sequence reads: CASAARGSAYNEQFF. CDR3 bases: TGTGCCAGCGCGGCTAGGGGGTCTGCTTACAATGAGCAGTTCTTC.